One and the same sample provided the 31 T cell receptor beta chains below, sequenced in a study of response to subunit inactivated influenza vaccine. TCRdb passed the RT-PCR reads through MiXCR, listing each CDR3 protein once. Found here are more than 450,000 distinct CDR3 sequences, around 10% of them singletons; the top ten hold roughly 9.6%. These sequences were also reported in another study, on T cells expressing NK-cell markers. As that study records: Beta-chain TCR cDNA was generated via 5'RACE template switching with UMIs.

The material sequenced was PBMCs from blood, taken on the day of vaccination. All receptors derive from a man aged 50-60 years who received an inactivated influenza vaccine.

There are a few counts of this clonotype. The rearrangement uses TRBV11-2 and TRBJ2-6; 7 bases match TRBD1. Germline lookup yields CDR1 SGHAT and CDR2 FQNNGV. Unmatched junction bases numbered 5, after V lost 4 bases and J lost 2 bases. There are 16 residues in the CDR3. As DNA, the CDR3 is TGTGCCAGCAGCTCAAGGGGGCGGGCTGGGGCCAACGTCCTGACTTTC. Amino acids: CASSSRGRAGANVLTF.

Concerning this clonotype: It may be a read error: a sequence one base away is much more abundant. The chain links TRBV28 to TRBJ1-2; D is unresolved. V lost 3 bases and J lost 2, with 7 bases in between. CDR3 length: 13 amino acids. Germline V gene lookup returns CDR1 MDHEN and CDR2 SYDVKM. The CDR3 region is CASSLPENYGYTF. The CDR3 DNA reads TGTGCCAGCAGTTTGCCGGAGAACTATGGCTACACCTTC.

This clonotype was seen ten or more times. This chain connects TRBV5-1 to TRBJ2-5, with 8 nucleotides matching TRBD2. J gave up 7 bases and V 5 bases, and 7 bases lay outside the gene matches. Per germline, CDR1 SGHRS and CDR2 YFSETQ. The CDR3 is made up of 13 amino acids. CDR3 in amino acids: CASRLSGEGTQYF. The CDR3 region has the DNA TGCGCCAGCAGACTTAGCGGGGAAGGGACCCAGTACTTC.

This clonotype was recorded at least ten times. The chain carries TRBV10-2 and TRBJ1-1; D is undetermined. With 2 bases removed from V and 4 bases from J, the gap between germline ends came to 5 bases. The germline CDR1 and CDR2 sequences are WSHSY and SAAADI. CDR3 size: 12 residues. The CDR3 DNA follows: TGCGCCAGCAGTGAGGTGGGCACTGAAGCTTTCTTT. It encodes CASSEVGTEAFF.

The chain has TRBV5-1 and TRBJ2-7, with TRBD2 matching over 7 bases. The junction had 11 bases not matched to a gene; V was cut back by 4 bases and J by 4 bases. The CDR3 totals 15 residues. Germline V CDR1 and CDR2: SGHRS, YFSETQ. The CDR3 reads CASSQNRDYRYEQYF. The CDR3 DNA is TGCGCCAGCAGCCAGAACCGGGACTACCGGTACGAGCAGTACTTC. Full variable domain (rest looked up from reference TRBV5-1 and TRBJ2-7): KAGVTQTPRYLIKTRGQQVTLSCSPISGHRSVSWYQQTPGQGLQFLFEYFSETQRNKGNFPGRFSGRQFSNSRSEMNVSTLELGDSALYLCASSQNRDYRYEQYFGPGTRLTVT.

A note on this clonotype: One end of the junction is discordant with germline, which a read error may explain. The V call is TRBV7-9, the J call TRBJ2-2; TRBD2 might be the D (6 bases). CDR1 and CDR2 (germline): SEHNR, FQNEAQ (reference sequence). The CDR3 loop spans 16 amino acids. CDR3 DNA: TGTGCCAGCAGCTTATGGCCCGCGGGGAACAGCGGGGAGCTGTTTTTT. Encoded protein: CASSLWPAGNSGELFF.

This clonotype was seen repeatedly, ten times or more. The junction shows a germline mismatch at one end, possibly a read error. The chain couples TRBV5-1 to TRBJ2-5, with D possibly being TRBD2 (5 bases). CDR3 size: 13 residues. The germline V gene encodes CDR1 SGHRS and CDR2 YFSETQ. CDR3 residues: CASSLEGRETQYF. For the CDR3, the DNA is TGTGCCAGCAGTTTAGAGGGTCGGGAGACCCAGTACTTC.

The table lists this clonotype with a few counts. The chain is built from TRBV29-1 and TRBJ2-2; 7 bases are a match to TRBD2. CDR3 length: 15 amino acids. Trimming took 4 bases from V and 1 from J; bases not matched to a gene: 6. Germline V lookup: CDR1 SQVTM, CDR2 ANQGSEA. CDR3 sequence reads: CSVVTAGVNTGELFF. The CDR3, as DNA: TGCAGCGTTGTCACCGCGGGGGTGAACACCGGGGAGCTGTTTTTT.

This rearrangement joins TRBV5-1 to TRBJ1-4, with TRBD1 identical over 7 bases. Germline CDR1 and CDR2: SGHRS and YFSETQ. This CDR3 has 16 amino acids. J lost 5 bases, V lost 4 bases, and 11 bases had no gene match. The DNA of the CDR3 is TGCGCCAGCAGCCCCCGGGGGGCGACAGGGAATGAAAAACTGTTTTTT. As protein: CASSPRGATGNEKLFF.

The chain couples TRBV19 to TRBJ2-7, with 11 positions matching TRBD2. The CDR3 totals 15 residues. Germline trimming cut 4 bases from V and 1 base from J; bases unmatched to any gene: 3. Germline assignment: CDR1 LNHDA and CDR2 SQIVND (reference sequence). CDR3 sequence: CASSNGLAGSYEQYF. The CDR3 DNA reads TGTGCCAGTAGTAATGGACTAGCGGGTTCCTACGAGCAGTACTTC. Looking up the rest from reference TRBV19 and TRBJ2-7 gives the full variable domain: DGGITQSPKYLFRKEGQNVTLSCEQNLNHDAMYWYRQDPGQGLRLIYYSQIVNDFQKGDIAEGYSVSREKKESFPLTVTSAQKNPTAFYLCASSNGLAGSYEQYFGPGTRLTVT.

This clonotype occurred many times. The chain couples TRBV20-1 to TRBJ1-1; D may be TRBD1 (5 bases). Germline V CDR1 and CDR2: DFQATT, SNEGSKA (reference sequence). V dropped 1 base and J dropped 4 bases, with 16 bases sitting between them. The CDR3 sequence is 15 residues long. The CDR3 here is CSARGTNRLVTEAFF. CDR3 sequence (DNA): TGCAGTGCTAGAGGGACGAACAGGCTCGTCACTGAAGCTTTCTTT.

The CDR3 here is CSAVGQGSYEQYF. In nucleotides, the CDR3 is TGCAGTGCGGTCGGACAGGGGAGCTACGAGCAGTACTTC. V is TRBV20-1 and J is TRBJ2-7, with TRBD1 identical over 9 bases. Germline CDR1 DFQATT, CDR2 SNEGSKA (reference sequence). CDR3 length: 13 residues. Trimming took 6 bases from V and 3 from J; bases not matched to a gene: 6.

This clonotype was counted ten times or more. The rearrangement uses TRBV4-2 and TRBJ2-1; no definite D call. The CDR3 is 13 amino acids. CDR1 and CDR2 (germline): LGHNA, YNFKEQ. Deletions cut 3 bases from V and 0 bases from J, with 3 bases between. The CDR3 nucleotides are TGTGCCAGCAGCCAGAGCTCCTACAATGAGCAGTTCTTC. This sequence encodes CASSQSSYNEQFF.

The V call is TRBV5-1, the J call TRBJ2-5, with TRBD2 as a possible D gene (6 bases). The CDR3 consists of 14 residues. V was clipped by 4 bases and J by 5 bases, with 15 bases between them. CDR1 and CDR2 (germline): SGHRS, YFSETQ. The DNA for the CDR3 is TGCGCCAGCAGCGTGGGCGGTGGAGGGGAGACCCAGTACTTC. This gives the protein CASSVGGGGETQYF.

This chain connects TRBV11-2 to TRBJ2-5; 10 bases align to TRBD2. This CDR3 is built from 15 residues. Trimming took 4 bases from V and 2 from J; bases not matched to a gene: 4. Germline CDR1 SGHAT, CDR2 FQNNGV. In DNA, the CDR3 is TGTGCCAGCAGCTCCTCGGGACTAGCGCAAGAGACCCAGTACTTC. Protein: CASSSSGLAQETQYF.

This clonotype was picked up a small number of times. J is TRBJ1-3 and V is TRBV7-2; no clear D. The CDR3 totals 15 residues. The V gene's germline CDR1 is SGHTA and CDR2 FQGNSA. V lost 0 bases to trimming and J lost 9 bases, with 15 bases between them. The CDR3: CASSLASRTLGTIYF. The CDR3 region has the DNA TGTGCCAGCAGCTTAGCGAGCAGAACCCTAGGCACCATATATTTT.

The genes are TRBV5-1 and TRBJ2-3, with D maybe TRBD2 (6 bases). The germline V gene has CDR1 SGHRS and CDR2 YFSETQ. Trimming removed 2 bases at V and 1 base at J, with 14 bases between. This CDR3 contains 16 residues. The CDR3 here is CASSFIPRDRTDTQYF. In nucleotides, the CDR3 is TGCGCCAGCAGCTTCATCCCGCGGGACCGCACAGATACGCAGTATTTT.

This clonotype has a handful of counts. The chain employs TRBV10-3 and TRBJ2-1; D is unclear. The CDR3 spans 15 residues. Trimming took 7 bases from V and 7 from J, leaving 20 bases between them. Germline V gives CDR1 ENHRY, CDR2 SYGVKD. CDR3 nucleotide sequence: TGTGCCATCATGGTTTCAGTCGGCGGAAAAAATGAGCAGTTCTTC. This encodes CAIMVSVGGKNEQFF.

The chain uses TRBV27 and TRBJ2-7; D perhaps matches TRBD2 (7 bases). Germline CDR1 MNHEY, CDR2 SMNVEV (reference sequence). The CDR3 consists of 14 residues. Trimming took off 7 bases at V and 2 bases at J, with 15 bases between the two ends. Here the CDR3 DNA reads TGTGCCAGCATCCGGGGGGCCCTTACCTACGAGCAGTACTTC. It specifies CASIRGALTYEQYF.

The genes are TRBV5-1 and TRBJ2-3, with 8 bases that match TRBD2. Germline CDR1 reads SGHRS; CDR2 reads YFSETQ. The CDR3 sequence is 15 residues long. J lost 0 bases, V lost 4 bases, and 4 bases had no gene match. CDR3 nucleotide sequence: TGCGCCAGCAGCATGCGGGGGGCTAGCACAGATACGCAGTATTTT. This translates into CASSMRGASTDTQYF. The full variable domain, its missing parts supplied by reference TRBV5-1 and TRBJ2-3, is KAGVTQTPRYLIKTRGQQVTLSCSPISGHRSVSWYQQTPGQGLQFLFEYFSETQRNKGNFPGRFSGRQFSNSRSEMNVSTLELGDSALYLCASSMRGASTDTQYFGPGTRLTVL.

About this clonotype: A read error is likely, as this CDR3 ends without the conserved phenylalanine or tryptophan. CDR3 residues: CASSQGHGYTV. In nucleotides, the CDR3 is TGTGCCAGCAGCCAAGGTCATGGCTACACCGTC. This chain uses TRBV3-1 with TRBJ1-2; D uncertain. Deletions cut 1 base from V and 6 bases from J, with 3 bases between. Germline V gene lookup returns CDR1 LGHDT and CDR2 YNNKEL (reference sequence). CDR3 length: 11 residues.

The chain joins TRBV12-3 or TRBV12-4 to TRBJ2-3; 10 bases align to TRBD2. CDR3 length: 17 amino acids. V gave up 8 bases and J gave up 7 bases; unmatched junction bases: 18. Here the CDR3 DNA reads TGTGCCAGCCGCCCCCCCCGCGGGCTAGCGGGGGTATATACGCAGTATTTT. Protein product: CASRPPRGLAGVYTQYF.

In this sample, this clonotype turned up a few times. This rearrangement joins TRBV20-1 to TRBJ2-5; D call uncertain. The CDR3 extends over 13 amino acids. Trimming removed 5 bases at V and 5 bases at J, with 15 bases between. CDR1 and CDR2 (germline): DFQATT, SNEGSKA (reference sequence). The CDR3 DNA reads TGCAGTGCTTGGTTTTGGGTCGGGGAGACCCAGTACTTC. This gives the protein CSAWFWVGETQYF.

A few counts support this clonotype. The rearrangement uses TRBV5-1 and TRBJ2-5; 7 bases fit TRBD2. The V gene end was trimmed by 0 bases and the J gene end by 1 base; junction bases not matched to a gene: 6. The CDR3 has 16 residues. Germline CDR1 SGHRS, CDR2 YFSETQ. CDR3 sequence (DNA): TGCGCCAGCAGCTTGGGGGCTAGCGGTCGCCAAGAGACCCAGTACTTC. Translated: CASSLGASGRQETQYF.

The chain joins TRBV6-1 to TRBJ2-1, with 10 bases fitting TRBD2. V gave up 8 bases and J gave up 2 bases; unmatched junction bases: 9. Germline CDR1 MNHNS, CDR2 SASEGT. This CDR3 is built from 16 residues. The CDR3: CASGRLAGLTYNEQFF. CDR3 sequence (DNA): TGTGCCAGCGGTCGACTAGCGGGCCTCACCTACAATGAGCAGTTCTTC.

The CDR3 DNA reads TGTGCCAGCAGTTTACCTAGCGGGAGGGCCGGGTTCGGGGCAGAGACCCAGTACTTC. Amino acids: CASSLPSGRAGFGAETQYF. The chain links TRBV28 to TRBJ2-5; 12 bases match TRBD2. There are 19 residues in the CDR3. V dropped 2 bases and J dropped 4; count of bases not matched to a gene: 14. Looked up from germline, CDR1 is MDHEN and CDR2 is SYDVKM.

The chain is built from TRBV6-5 and TRBJ2-1; D is perhaps TRBD2 (7 bases). The CDR3 sequence is 14 residues long. V shed 2 bases and J shed 7 bases, with 12 bases lying between them. Germline V gene lookup returns CDR1 MNHEY and CDR2 SVGAGI. The DNA for the CDR3 is TGTGCCAGCAGTTACCGCGGGGGCAGGAATGAGCAGTTCTTC. It yields the protein CASSYRGGRNEQFF.

This clonotype has at least ten counts. J is TRBJ2-1 and V is TRBV12-3 or TRBV12-4; D may be TRBD1 (6 bases). V lost 1 base and J 4 bases, leaving 14 bases between the germline ends. The CDR3 is made up of 16 amino acids. The CDR3 protein is CASSLVGYRVYNEQFF. DNA of the CDR3: TGTGCCAGCAGTTTAGTTGGATACAGGGTTTACAATGAGCAGTTCTTC.

The gene calls are TRBV13 and TRBJ2-3, with D possibly being TRBD1 (5 bases). The germline V and J ends were trimmed by 3 bases and 3 bases, with 19 bases remaining between them. Germline V gene lookup returns CDR1 PRHDT and CDR2 FYEKMQ (reference sequence). The CDR3 covers 17 residues. CDR3 nucleotides: TGTGCCAGCAGCTTTCGCAGGGTGAACACACTGACAGATACGCAGTATTTT. Its translation is CASSFRRVNTLTDTQYF.

This clonotype was detected a few times. The chain carries TRBV6-5 and TRBJ2-7; 9 nucleotides match TRBD2. Germline V CDR1 and CDR2: MNHEY, SVGAGI. This CDR3 comprises 17 residues. With V trimmed by 0 bases and J by 4 bases, 10 bases remained unmatched. CDR3 bases: TGTGCCAGCAGTTACTCGACGGCTAGCGGGATCCCGTACGAGCAGTACTTC. Residues: CASSYSTASGIPYEQYF.

The table lists this clonotype with a few counts. DNA for the CDR3: TGTGCCAGCAGCTTCCGGGGGCCGGACGAGCAGTACTTC. Its protein is CASSFRGPDEQYF. V is TRBV7-2 and J is TRBJ2-7, with D perhaps assigned TRBD1 or TRBD2 (6 bases each). The CDR3 runs 13 residues. CDR1 is SGHTA and CDR2 is FQGNSA in the germline V gene. Trimming stripped 3 bases from V and 5 bases from J, with 11 bases between.